This record covers a single TCR beta chain. This record belongs to a study of blood T cell repertoires in COVID-19. Overall study: T cells, B-cell-depleted T cells, or PBMCs provided the cDNA or gDNA that served as material.

In the original analysis: For nucleated cells, counts were estimated from reference gene primer amplification. The table came from immunoSEQ multiplex PCR; TCRdb's copy has only in-frame clones and leaves some out. V and J calls and clone size are those listed in that table; D and trimming were worked out from the DNA. The sample has about 110,000 clones; about 81% are singletons. V lost 4 bases, J lost 1 base, and 14 bases lay in between. The germline V gene has CDR1 LNHDA and CDR2 SQIVND (reference sequence). CDR3 size: 16 residues. The rearrangement uses TRBV19 and TRBJ1-3, with a possible D match to TRBD1 (6 bases). The source is a man in his 70s with acute or convalescent COVID-19. Input material: peripheral blood. The CDR3 loop is CASSRGHRMSGNTIYF. Written as DNA, the CDR3 is TGTGCCAGTAGTAGGGGACATCGGATGTCTGGAAACACCATATATTTT.